Listed below are T cell receptor beta chains from one sample, sequenced in a study of blood T cell repertoires in COVID-19. The method was immunoSEQ multiplex PCR; TCRdb's version includes in-frame clones alone and lacks a portion of them. The sample carries under 200,000 clones, 65% to 85% recorded once. The source material was peripheral blood. These receptor sequences come from a woman of 80 years or more with acute or convalescent COVID-19. Both conserved end residues are part of each CDR3. D genes are given only for firm matches. Rows give clone size only sometimes, using once, few, many, or a class for an expanded clone.

d_gene	v_gene	j_gene	abundance	CDR3aa	CDR3nt
.	TRBV5-1	TRBJ1-1	.	CASSLGTVEAFF	TGCGCCAGCAGCTTGGGGACAGTAGAAGCTTTCTTT
TRBD1	TRBV7-6	TRBJ1-3	.	CASSPGTGGNTIYF	TGTGCCAGCAGCCCCGGGACAGGAGGAAACACCATATATTTT
.	TRBV2	TRBJ1-5	.	CASRVGSLGQPQHF	TGTGCCAGCAGAGTCGGGAGCCTTGGCCAGCCCCAGCATTTT
TRBD2	TRBV30	TRBJ2-1	.	CACSGGTDEQFF	TGTGCCTGCAGCGGGGGGACGGATGAGCAGTTCTTC
TRBD1	TRBV30	TRBJ1-2	.	CAWSVLTGSLYGYTF	TGTGCCTGGAGTGTATTGACAGGGAGCCTCTATGGCTACACCTTC
TRBD1	TRBV6-2/TRBV6-3	TRBJ1-2	.	CASSWDRTGAGYGYTF	TGTGCCAGCAGTTGGGACCGGACAGGGGCTGGTTATGGCTACACCTTC
TRBD1	TRBV4-3	TRBJ1-1	few	CASSRAGGTEAFF	TGCGCCAGCAGCCGTGCAGGGGGCACTGAAGCTTTCTTT
.	TRBV5-1	TRBJ1-1	.	CASNIGGVGSTEAFF	TGCGCCAGCAACATAGGGGGGGTTGGTAGCACTGAAGCTTTCTTT
TRBD2	TRBV5-1	TRBJ2-2	.	CASSLALGLAGGAGELFF	TGCGCCAGCAGCTTGGCATTAGGACTAGCGGGAGGAGCCGGGGAGCTGTTTTTT
.	TRBV30	TRBJ1-2	.	CARTGGTKYNGYTF	TGTGCCCGCACTGGCGGGACGAAATATAATGGCTACACCTTC
TRBD1	TRBV6-2/TRBV6-3	TRBJ1-5	few	CASSYSSGRSTGGQPQHF	TGTGCCAGCAGTTACTCGAGCGGGAGGTCAACAGGGGGTCAGCCCCAGCATTTT
TRBD2	TRBV2	TRBJ2-2	.	CASSSRESTGELFF	TGTGCCAGTTCTTCGCGGGAGAGCACCGGGGAGCTGTTTTTT
TRBD2	TRBV7-9	TRBJ2-3	.	CASSPTGTSRDTQYF	TGTGCCAGCAGCCCTACCGGGACTAGCAGAGATACGCAGTATTTT
.	TRBV11-2	TRBJ2-7	.	CASSFGRDEQYF	TGTGCCAGCAGCTTCGGCAGGGACGAGCAGTACTTC
TRBD1	TRBV29-1	TRBJ2-1	.	CSGTGDWYEQFF	TGCAGCGGCACAGGGGATTGGTATGAGCAGTTCTTC
TRBD1	TRBV7-2	TRBJ2-1	few	CASSFDRGNTEQFF	TGTGCCAGCAGCTTCGACAGGGGAAATACCGAGCAGTTCTTC
.	TRBV7-8	TRBJ2-7	.	CASSLGVSGVFYEQYF	TGTGCCAGCAGCTTAGGGGTATCAGGGGTTTTCTACGAGCAGTACTTC
TRBD1	TRBV18	TRBJ1-5	.	CASSEQGAFGNQPQHF	TGTGCCAGCTCAGAGCAGGGGGCGTTTGGCAATCAGCCCCAGCATTTT